This TCR beta chain was retrieved from a study of cytotoxic CD8 clonotypes in ibrutinib-treated CLL. Study-wide findings and caveats: Clonotypes that were public were uncommon, and they contracted or stayed stable on treatment. Clonality went up at ibrutinib response and then declined back toward baseline at progression.

Clones were sequenced by immunoSEQ multiplex PCR, and TCRdb holds only the in-frame ones, with some missing. Among 50,000 to 65,000 clones listed, more than 70% were seen once. Trimming removed 8 bases from V and 3 bases from J; junction bases left unmatched: 12. CDR3 size: 16 residues. Germline values: CDR1 GTSNPN, CDR2 SVGIG (reference sequence). Regarding this clone: Antigen unknown.

Sequencing was performed on PBMCs, taken after 12 months of ibrutinib treatment. This TCR came from a human donor with chronic lymphocytic leukemia. V and J are TRBV30 and TRBJ2-1; TRBD1 aligns across 11 bases. The CDR3 DNA sequence: TGTGCCGTTACAGGCCAGGACAGGGGGCTCTACAATGAGCAGTTCTTC. It is translated as CAVTGQDRGLYNEQFF.